Shown below are 21 T cell receptor beta chains from a single sample sequenced in a study of blood T cells in healthy people across ages. Alongside a J-beta primer mix, a sample-barcoded 5' primer served in a second PCR lasting about 7 to 12 cycles. TCRdb reanalysed the 5' RACE reads using MiXCR and keeps one entry per CDR3 protein. This table holds about 1.8 million distinct CDR3 sequences, about 50% found once. The sample consisted of blood. The source is a middle-aged woman in good health.

The chain carries TRBV2 and TRBJ2-5; 8 bases match TRBD2. V lost 5 bases, J lost 5 bases, and 22 bases stayed unmatched. CDR3 length equals 19 residues. Germline V gives CDR1 SNHLY, CDR2 FYNNEI. The CDR3 bases are TGTGCCAGCAGTTACCTTCCTTCTGACGGGGGGGTTCTTCGCGAGACCCAGTACTTC. Translated, it gives CASSYLPSDGGVLRETQYF.

The genes are TRBV20-1 and TRBJ2-2, with no clear D. The CDR3 extends over 14 amino acids. Germline V gives CDR1 DFQATT, CDR2 SNEGSKA (reference sequence). V lost 3 bases, J lost 0 bases, and 8 bases lay in between. DNA of the CDR3: TGCAGTGCTAGGGAACCTACGAACACCGGGGAGCTGTTTTTT. Encoded protein: CSAREPTNTGELFF.

The chain carries TRBV5-1 and TRBJ2-5; TRBD2 matches 8 bases. The trim removed 4 bases at V and 5 bases at J, leaving 4 bases unmatched. CDR1 and CDR2 (germline): SGHRS, YFSETQ. The length of the CDR3 is 13 residues. CDR3 sequence reads: CASSERLAETQYF. In nucleotides, the CDR3 is TGCGCCAGCAGCGAAAGACTAGCGGAGACCCAGTACTTC.

J is TRBJ2-3 and V is TRBV20-1; 9 positions agree with TRBD2. The CDR3 contains 16 residues. The germline gives CDR1 DFQATT, CDR2 SNEGSKA (reference sequence). V was pared by 3 bases and J by 1 base, with 8 bases of the junction left unmatched. CDR3 DNA: TGCAGTGCTAGGCGCGGGGGGGCCCGGGGCACAGATACGCAGTATTTT. Translating gives CSARRGGARGTDTQYF.

The chain links TRBV7-9 to TRBJ2-5, with D possibly being TRBD1 or TRBD2 (5 bases each). V was trimmed by 3 bases and J by 2 bases, leaving 10 bases between them. The CDR3 covers 14 residues. CDR1 is SEHNR and CDR2 is FQNEAQ in the germline V gene (reference sequence). The CDR3 protein is CASSLIWGQETQYF. As DNA, the CDR3 is TGTGCCAGCAGCTTGATCTGGGGGCAAGAGACCCAGTACTTC.

The sample holds a few counts of this clonotype. The chain is built from TRBV12-3 or TRBV12-4 and TRBJ2-7; D not certain. This CDR3 has 12 amino acids. V lost 3 bases to trimming and J lost 6 bases, with 9 bases between them. The CDR3 DNA reads as TGTGCCAGCAGTTTTGGGGATGGCGAGCAGTACTTC. Its translation: CASSFGDGEQYF.

Points on this clonotype: A much more abundant neighbour one base away suggests this may be a read error. The chain employs TRBV20-1 and TRBJ2-1; no firm D call. V was pared by 5 bases and J by 1 base, with 15 bases between. Germline CDR1 DFQATT, CDR2 SNEGSKA (reference sequence). The CDR3 sequence is 15 residues long. In nucleotides, the CDR3 is TGCAGTGCTCCCACCCGGATGGATTCCTACAATGAGCAGTTCTTC. This gives the protein CSAPTRMDSYNEQFF.

This clonotype was seen a few times. The chain has TRBV11-1 and TRBJ2-4; D is perhaps TRBD1 or TRBD2 (7 bases each). Germline V gene sequence: CDR1 SGHAT, CDR2 FQDESV (reference sequence). The CDR3 covers 15 residues. V shed 5 bases and J shed 3 bases, with 14 bases lying between them. CDR3 residues: CASSPTGEGKNIQYF. CDR3 nucleotide sequence: TGTGCCAGCAGCCCTACAGGGGAGGGCAAAAACATTCAGTACTTC. Looking up the rest from reference TRBV11-1 and TRBJ2-4 gives the full variable domain: EAEVAQSPRYKITEKSQAVAFWCDPISGHATLYWYRQILGQGPELLVQFQDESVVDDSQLPKDRFSAERLKGVDSTLKIQPAELGDSAMYLCASSPTGEGKNIQYFGAGTRLSVL.

The chain's CDR3 is CASSPAGDEVNTEAFF. As DNA, the CDR3 is TGTGCCAGCAGCCCGGCCGGGGACGAAGTGAACACTGAAGCTTTCTTT. The chain couples TRBV7-4 to TRBJ1-1; tentatively, D is TRBD1 (5 bases). The CDR3 contains 16 residues. From germline, CDR1 is SGHVT and CDR2 SQSDAQ. With 5 bases removed from V and 0 bases from J, the gap between germline ends came to 16 bases.

This chain links TRBV15 with TRBJ1-6; 8 positions agree with TRBD1. Germline V CDR1 and CDR2: LNHNV, YYDKDF (reference sequence). V was pared by 3 bases and J by 9 bases, with 7 bases of the junction left unmatched. CDR3 size: 15 residues. The CDR3 DNA reads TGTGCCACCAGCAGCAACAGGGGGTCGGGTTCACCCCTCCACTTT. Translation gives CATSSNRGSGSPLHF.

CDR3 in DNA: TGTGCCAGTGGGGATCCGGGACGGAACTCTGGGGCCAACGTCCTGACTTTC. This translates into CASGDPGRNSGANVLTF. The rearrangement links TRBV6-2 or TRBV6-3 to TRBJ2-6; perhaps D is TRBD1 or TRBD2 (5 bases each). Looked up from germline, CDR1 is MNHEY and CDR2 is SVGEGT. There are 17 residues in the CDR3. Trimming pared 9 bases from V and 0 bases from J, leaving 18 bases between.

As DNA, the CDR3 is TGCGCCAGCAGCCTCAATCAGGGACTAGCGCGTTACACAGATACGCAGTATTTT. This codes for CASSLNQGLARYTDTQYF. The chain has TRBV4-1 and TRBJ2-3; TRBD2 aligns across 10 bases. The ends lost 4 bases at V and 2 bases at J; junction bases unmatched: 12. The CDR3 is 18 amino acids. Germline-derived CDR1 and CDR2 are MGHRA and YSYEKL.

This clonotype has just one count. The genes are TRBV7-9 and TRBJ1-5; no reliable D call. This CDR3 region has 12 residues. Germline V gene lookup returns CDR1 SEHNR and CDR2 FQNEAQ (reference sequence). The V gene lost 8 bases and the J gene lost 5 bases, with 10 bases spanning the gap. CDR3 protein: CASESADQPQHF. Written as DNA, the CDR3 is TGTGCCAGCGAGTCCGCGGATCAGCCCCAGCATTTT.

V gene TRBV10-3 combines with J gene TRBJ2-7; weak D call: TRBD1 (5 bases). The CDR3 is made up of 17 amino acids. Germline V CDR1 and CDR2: ENHRY, SYGVKD. The ends were cut back, 6 bases at V and 0 bases at J, with 21 bases in the middle. The CDR3 loop reads CAISHPQTGALSYEQYF. The CDR3 coding sequence is TGTGCCATCAGCCACCCCCAGACTGGGGCCCTCTCCTACGAGCAGTACTTC.

This clonotype has a handful of counts. This chain uses TRBV10-3 with TRBJ2-3, with D unclear. The V end was cut by 8 bases, the J end by 6 bases, with 15 bases between. The CDR3 has 13 amino acids. Germline loops: CDR1 ENHRY, CDR2 SYGVKD. The CDR3 region is CAILEDEWDTQYF. Here the CDR3 DNA reads TGTGCCATCTTAGAGGACGAATGGGATACGCAGTATTTT.

This chain uses TRBV4-1 with TRBJ1-5, with D maybe TRBD1 (5 bases). The CDR3 consists of 15 residues. Germline lookup yields CDR1 MGHRA and CDR2 YSYEKL. Between the trimmed V and J ends, which lost 1 base and 6 bases, there was a span of 13 bases. The CDR3 spells CASSQVQGFSQPQHF. The CDR3 DNA follows: TGCGCCAGCAGCCAAGTCCAGGGATTTAGTCAGCCCCAGCATTTT.

There are a few counts of this clonotype. V and J are TRBV7-2 and TRBJ2-3; D is uncertain. There are 15 residues in the CDR3. Trimming removed 0 bases from V and 3 bases from J, with 10 bases in between. The germline V gene has CDR1 SGHTA and CDR2 FQGNSA. The CDR3 nucleotides are TGTGCCAGCAGCTTAGCGCGGCTAGGAACAGATACGCAGTATTTT. Protein: CASSLARLGTDTQYF.

This clonotype was detected a few times. The chain has TRBV12-3 or TRBV12-4 and TRBJ1-6; TRBD1 agrees at 8 bases. V was pared by 6 bases and J by 12 bases, with 10 bases of the junction left unmatched. The CDR3 loop spans 14 amino acids. This CDR3 is CASSPPRDRGPLHF. The CDR3 nucleotides are TGTGCCAGCAGCCCACCCCGAGACAGGGGACCCCTCCACTTT.

This clonotype has just a few counts. The rearrangement uses TRBV12-3 or TRBV12-4 and TRBJ2-1; D is uncertain. V was trimmed by 7 bases and J by 0 bases, leaving 19 bases between them. This CDR3 has 17 residues. CDR3 nucleotides: TGTGCCAGCACCCTCGTCTCCGCTCTAAACTCCTACAATGAGCAGTTCTTC. Protein sequence: CASTLVSALNSYNEQFF.

This clonotype appeared a single time. The junction and the germline gene differ at one end; a read error may be behind it. The CDR3: CASSLEQVIGNEQFF. The CDR3 DNA follows: TGTGCCAGCAGCTTGGAACAGGTTATAGGGAATGAGCAGTTTTTC. The chain couples TRBV5-6 to TRBJ2-1, with D possibly being TRBD1 (5 bases). CDR1 and CDR2 from the germline V gene are SGHDT and YYEEEE. This CDR3 region has 15 residues.

There are many counts of this clonotype. The chain combines TRBV28 with TRBJ2-7, with D unresolved. V lost 5 bases and J 1 base, leaving 9 bases between the germline ends. The CDR3 contains 13 residues. Per the germline V gene, CDR1 is MDHEN and CDR2 is SYDVKM. The CDR3 protein is CASSGGQSYEQYF. The CDR3 DNA reads TGTGCCAGCAGTGGTGGGCAGTCCTACGAGCAGTACTTC.